This T cell receptor (beta chain) is from a study of T cells in Graves' hyperthyroidism and ophthalmopathy (dated by TCRdb to the late 2010s). Background on the whole study: Peripheral blood was collected at initial diagnosis, before any treatment. To identify distinguishing TCR V-J signatures, a discovery cohort of some 100 patients was used, comprising 40 to 45 with Graves' ophthalmopathy and approximately 57 with stable Graves' hyperthyroidism. Prospective prediction of ophthalmopathy was tested in an independent validation cohort of approximately 18 hyperthyroidism patients and 17 patients who later progressed to ophthalmopathy. For training and testing, the approximately 92 patients in the discovery cohort were randomly divided in a 7:3 ratio. The study also compared thyroid tissue and blood T-cell repertoires from about six Graves' hyperthyroidism patients. After blood sampling, hyperthyroidism patients were treated with methimazole at a starting dose of 30 mg daily, and ophthalmopathy patients were treated with high-dose intravenous methylprednisolone. According to the paper, TCR Vbeta CDR3 sequencing was carried out on over 130 peripheral blood samples, which came from fewer than 50 ophthalmopathy, around 75 hyperthyroidism and 17 progressor patients. The paper as a whole reports these results and caveats: Most expanded thyroid clonotypes (frequency above 0.001) were also detected in blood, suggesting blood repertoires may reflect thyroid immune responses. In validation, the model predicted progression to ophthalmopathy a median of roughly 6.1 months before onset, with about 64% sensitivity and roughly 77% specificity. A 13 V-J signature model separated ophthalmopathy from stable hyperthyroidism, with nearly 90% sensitivity and just under 84% specificity in cross-validation and 80%/75% in testing. Sample size was not statistically predetermined, and investigators were not blinded to group allocation.

As concerns this clonotype: The specificity of this receptor is unknown. This clone may be a read error of a much larger clone one base away.

The TCR beta CDR3 regions were amplified from RNA transcripts. A first-round RT-PCR of the TCR CDR3 used the HTBI primer set with the Qiagen OneStep RT-PCR kit. The libraries were constructed in a second round of multiplex PCR and then size-selected and purified. Libraries were sequenced paired-end with 100 bp reads on an Illumina HiSeq2000. Turning to the authors' computational methods: Raw data were processed with SOAPnuke, discarding reads with adapters, uncalled bases, mean Phred below 15, or no exact constant-primer or identifier match. COPE v1.2.5 was used to merge high-quality paired reads, and clonotypes were defined as unique nucleotide sequences. MiTCR v1.1 was used to align the clonotypes against IMGT TRBV, TRBD and TRBJ reference segments. The analysis included only V-J combinations with a frequency above 0.0001, which together covered over 98% of the repertoires. The TCS score was defined as the ratio of F50 (clonal expansion) to E x V (chaos), calculated using BLOSUM62-based TCRdist between CDR3 peptides within each V-J. Welch's t-statistics and random forest reduced around 550 V-J features to some 14, which were used in a naive Bayes classifier (R e1071). In TCRdb, the public reads were trimmed at Q25 with fastp and aligned with MiXCR, with productive beta chains retained. Each entry merges the rows of one CDR3 protein and shows their most common DNA and genes. TCRdb assigned the V and J calls; the authors' analysis was not used. The sample table holds hundreds of thousands of distinct CDR3 sequences, of which 20% were seen once. Roughly a third of the sample lies in the top ten.

Ophthalmopathy patients had moderately to severely active disease, Clinical Activity Score of at least 3, NOSPECS grade of at least 4, and duration under 3 months. Exclusion was applied to patients with uncontrolled infections, other autoimmune diseases, pregnancy or lactation. Clinical symptoms, serum thyroxine and TRAb, thyroid ultrasound, and orbital computed tomography formed the basis for the diagnoses. PBMCs were separated from 10 ml of fresh peripheral blood using Ficoll-Paque density gradient centrifugation. Total RNA was extracted with Trizol reagent, and quality was checked on an Agilent 2100 Bioanalyzer. The sequence derives from a man aged 30-40 years with Graves' ophthalmopathy. The material sequenced was blood.

The CDR3 protein sequence reads: CASSEGGREAFF. The DNA sequence is given as TGTGCCAGCAGTGAGGGGGGCAGAGAAGCTTTCTTT. The chain couples TRBV2 to TRBJ1-1; 6 matching bases give a weak D call of TRBD1. Including the terminal cysteine and phenylalanine, the CDR3 comprises 12 residues. Solely the CDR3 DNA is kept, with 36 bases framed from the first base. Via the germline V gene, CDR1 is SNHLY and CDR2 FYNNEI. A distance of 10 bases separates the germline ends of V and J, which lose 3 bases and 8 bases respectively.